This T cell receptor (beta chain) was sequenced during a study of cytomegalovirus exposure and HLA in healthy donors. It was with 60 Vbeta and 13 Jbeta primers that the PCR ran. Here immunoSEQ multiplex PCR was the method, and the copy in TCRdb shows in-frame clones only, minus some. The data hold about 160,000 clones, with approximately 81% observed a single time. Deletions cut 4 bases from V and 0 bases from J, with 24 bases between. CDR3 length equals 19 residues. Germline CDR1 and CDR2: MNHEY and SMNVEV (reference sequence). The chain uses TRBV27 and TRBJ1-1; D call uncertain. Source material: PBMCs. The receptor was derived from a woman aged 25 to 39 in good health and CMV-seropositive. This CDR3 reads CASSSSGAVAGRMNTEAFF. In DNA, the CDR3 is TGTGCCAGCAGTTCTAGCGGCGCGGTGGCAGGCAGGATGAACACTGAAGCTTTCTTT.